The TCR beta chain under discussion was sequenced for a study of cytomegalovirus exposure and HLA in healthy donors (dated by TCRdb to the late 2010s). With regard to the full study: According to an earlier analysis of a few hundred of the donors, about 179 million T cells yielded approximately 120 million unique TCR beta sequences and about 300 Gb of sequence data. The study was designed to test whether signatures of past pathogen exposure could be identified by cataloging public T cell receptors. Donor age, sex, ethnicity and CMV serostatus were collected together with the repertoire data. Besides the first cohort of some 670 subjects, a separate validation cohort made up of roughly 120 different subjects was used. Because of strong linkage in the cohort, 5 or 6 DR-DQ haplotypes were treated as single units for association and clustering. Among 398 genotyped donors of the cohort, an average of 235,054 unique TCR beta nucleotide sequences were sequenced per donor, around 20% of them non-productive. In the later analysis, no new phenotypic data were used to find candidate immune exposures; instead, reliance was placed on TCR beta sequences and their occurrence across donors. The number of typed donors differed by locus: about 629-630 for A, B, C, DRB1 and DQB1; 522 for DQA1; roughly 600 for DPA1; and approximately 450 for DPB1. To decide whether each TCR beta V gene segment behaved as functional or pseudogenic, an earlier analysis of some 600 of the donors relied on high-throughput TCR beta sequencing. Of the roughly 430 genotyped donors, approximately 83% fell in the genetic ancestry cluster associated with self-reported Caucasian donors. In a later analysis, previously published TCR beta repertoires from 550 to 700 donors were re-analyzed and high-resolution HLA genotyping was added so that TCR occurrence patterns could be studied. All discovery cohort repertoires had been generated on a single sequencing platform. In a later genetic analysis, genome-wide SNP genotypes for about 65% of the 666 donors were used, and that subset was treated as a discovery cohort. Approximately 330 gigabases of sequencing data and 91 million or so unique TCR sequences made up an early release that covered 500 to 650 HLA-typed donors. HLA typing included class I and class II loci at four-digit resolution. The T cell repertoires of under 750 subjects were profiled by immunosequencing and related to cytomegalovirus serostatus. The study combined high-throughput TCR immunosequencing, statistical association of individual TCRs with disease status, and machine learning to predict cytomegalovirus infection status.

Measured from the cysteine to the phenylalanine, the CDR3 is 15 residues long. The entry retains the CDR3 DNA only, 45 bases that are in frame from base 1. Unmatched junction bases come to 12, with V trimmed by 5 bases and J by 11 bases. Sequences SGHVS (CDR1) and FQNEAQ (CDR2) are obtained from the germline V gene. The library was made by the immunoSEQ multiplex PCR assay. A mixture of 60 forward primers for TCR Vbeta segments and 13 reverse primers for TCR Jbeta segments was used in the multiplex PCR. A multiplex PCR assay on genomic DNA amplified the CDR3 region of rearranged TCR beta genes. Amplified TCR beta libraries were sequenced as 87-base-pair reads on the Illumina HiSeq System. The published analysis was carried out like this. Across the 640 or so repertoires, a later analysis counted around 80 million unique TCR beta chains, around 11 million of which were shared by at least two donors. To remove PCR and sequencing errors, raw reads were error-corrected and collapsed into unique sequences using a nearest-neighbor algorithm that merged closely related sequences. Alignment of CDR3 sequences to IMGT reference sequences was used to assign V, D and J gene segments. For a sequence to be retained, a match of at least six nucleotides to both a V gene segment and a J gene segment was required. A rearrangement was called productive if the CDR3 had no stop codons and remained in frame with V and J, and every other rearrangement was called non-productive. Following IMGT convention, CDR3 was defined as the stretch from the second conserved V-encoded cysteine to the conserved J-encoded phenylalanine. The earlier analysis of 500 to 750 of the donors excluded any sequence lacking an unambiguous match to a single V gene segment. In an earlier analysis of approximately 500 of the donors, a V segment was called functional when productive rearrangements were above 56.7%, and segregating when the standard deviation between donors exceeded 5%. A statistical classification framework was built to diagnose cytomegalovirus status from the catalog of TCR beta chain sequences. A later analysis assigned V and J genes by comparing TCR nucleotide sequences with IMGT/GENE-DB human TR gene sequences. A later analysis assigned CDR3 sequences and most-parsimonious VDJ recombination scenarios with the TCRdist pipeline. In a later analysis, each TCR beta chain was defined by its CDR3 amino acid sequence together with its V-gene family, and reads without a unique V-gene family were excluded. To address suspected cross-contamination and a sequencing artifact, a later analysis removed some 620 highly shared, low-generation-probability nucleotide sequences. In a later analysis, a clonal expansion index for each public chain was calculated from normalized within-repertoire ranks of inferred template counts. A later analysis computed generation probabilities with a VDJ recombination model fitted to out-of-frame rearrangements, and checked the results against IGoR. In a later analysis, TCR-TCR, TCR-HLA and TCR-CMV co-occurrence was scored with hypergeometric tests, and a repertoire-size bias correction was applied to TCR pairs. To estimate false discovery rates, a later analysis permuted the HLA or CMV assignments 20 times. A later analysis grouped co-occurring TCRs with DBSCAN, adding TCRdist sequence similarity when clustering within HLA-allele-positive subsets. Co-occurrence clustering excluded repertoires with fewer than 30,000 or more than 120,000 public chains, plus five with anomalous nucleotide sharing. This immuneACCESS table, as held by TCRdb, lists in-frame sequences with V and J called but not all clones. Of the missing ones, under half trace to an unresolved V gene in checked studies; the others have no known cause. For V, J and clone size, that table is used; D and trimming come from the DNA. This sample holds roughly 150,000 clones; roughly 80% were observed only once. Around 2.3% of the sample comes from the top ten.

A remark on this clone: No antigen is known for it. One base away there is no much larger clone; base qualities are not given.

The cohort comprised approximately 700 healthy bone marrow donors. Cohort members were all nominally healthy when sampled, although unrecorded immune exposures were likely present. The donor tested CMV seronegative and was one of the 352 seronegative cohort members. Every donor gave a peripheral blood sample, and the peripheral blood mononuclear cells from that sample were used for TCR beta sequencing. The Qiagen DNeasy Blood Extraction Kit was used to extract genomic DNA from the blood cell samples. What the study reported, not specific to this receptor: Immune exposure information for the cohort was limited to CMV serostatus. In a later analysis, HLA-associated TCR beta chains were found to be more clonally expanded and to have lower generation probabilities than equally common non-associated chains. In a later analysis, several top co-occurrence clusters were reported to appear linked to parvovirus B19, influenza, CMV and Epstein-Barr virus. An earlier analysis of around 600 of the donors showed that most TCR beta V segments appeared in productive rearrangements either about 90% or about 30% of the time, which broadly matched IMGT annotations. Because HLA typing was missing for some donors at each locus, association tests included only the typed subset. In this cohort, only TCR beta chains were sequenced, and detectable features were limited by the absence of alpha or paired-chain data. A few of the identified cytomegalovirus-associated TCR beta chains were confirmed in vitro to be specific for cytomegalovirus antigens. A further reported finding was that TCR beta sequences accurately predicted the HLA-A and HLA-B alleles for most subjects in the first cohort. Most TCR sequences were observed very rarely across donors, whereas some public TCRs were present in many individuals. The study listed 150 to 200 TCR beta chains as associated with cytomegalovirus. V-gene and J-gene trimming of TCR beta chains was associated with a missense DCLRE1C variant in a later genetic analysis, and the association was replicated in an independent cohort. A group of highly shared sequence variants was considered likely to be a technical artifact of the sequencing pipeline. A later analysis found that most CMV-associated TCR beta chains appeared HLA-restricted, with HLA associations seemingly driven largely by CMV exposure. The authors suggested that the approach could potentially be generalized to other disease states and immunological phenotypes. In a later analysis, TCR association rates were found to vary across HLA loci, with the most associated TCRs seen for DRB1 alleles and the fewest for HLA-C alleles. The classifier was reported to diagnose cytomegalovirus status with high specificity and sensitivity in both the original and validation cohorts. Correlated functional status among segregating V segments might be attributable to linkage disequilibrium, but an unknown experimental factor could not be ruled out. In a later genetic analysis, fewer N-insertions in productive TCRs were reported among donors in an Asian-associated ancestry cluster than the approximately 630-donor mean. Strong co-occurrence of HLA alleles, especially DR and DQ, made assigning TCR associations to individual alleles difficult. Some IMGT-functional V segments, including TRBV6-2 and TRBV6-3, could not be distinguished by the 87-base-pair reads and were therefore excluded. A later analysis associated about 17,000 TCR beta sequences with specific HLA alleles at a false discovery rate of 0.05. Presence/absence analyses assumed roughly uniform sequencing depth across donors, an assumption that may not hold. Because counts were too low, about 18 rarely observed V segments, including chromosome 9 orphons, were left out of the earlier analysis of approximately 580 of the donors.

The chain joins TRBV7-8 to TRBJ1-5, with 10 central nucleotides matching TRBD1. The TCR comes from a male donor in good health and CMV-seronegative. Sequencing was carried out using PBMCs. The sequenced DNA: TGTGCCAGCAGCGGACCGGGACAGGGGATATTGACCCAGCATTTT. It translates as CASSGPGQGILTQHF.